Below, 18 T cell receptor beta chains from the same sample are listed, as sequenced in a study of cytomegalovirus exposure and HLA in healthy donors. PCR primers comprised 60 Vbeta and 13 Jbeta primers. Generated by immunoSEQ multiplex PCR, the TCRdb table keeps only in-frame clones and is missing some. The sample comprises 70,000 to 100,000 clones, roughly 60% of which are singletons, and about 22% rests with the top ten. The specimen was PBMCs. The source is a woman in her 50s in good health and CMV-seropositive.

This clone was seen a handful of times. J is TRBJ1-4 and V is TRBV27; D is perhaps TRBD1 (6 bases). The CDR3 runs 15 residues. The germline V gene has CDR1 MNHEY and CDR2 SMNVEV (reference sequence). V gave up 2 bases and J gave up 5 bases, with 12 bases separating them. CDR3 sequence: CASSLTGTRNEKLFF. The CDR3 nucleotides read TGTGCCAGCAGTTTAACCGGGACACGGAATGAAAAACTGTTTTTT.

This rearrangement joins TRBV28 to TRBJ1-1, with a weak D call TRBD1 (6 bases). Trimming removed 3 bases at V and 1 base at J, with 12 bases between. CDR1 and CDR2 from the germline V gene are MDHEN and SYDVKM. CDR3 length equals 15 residues. The DNA for the CDR3 is TGTGCCAGCAGTTTGGGGACAACTGGGAACACTGAAGCTTTCTTT. The encoded protein is CASSLGTTGNTEAFF.

Judged by abundance, this clone is medium-sized (0.01 to 0.1%). The chain is built from TRBV4-3 and TRBJ2-1, with TRBD2 as a possible D gene (7 bases). CDR1 and CDR2 (germline): LGHNA, YSLEER. The CDR3 has 15 amino acids. The V and J ends lost 4 bases and 3 bases respectively, with 13 bases between them. CDR3 DNA: TGCGCCAGCAGCCTCAGGGAGGGGGACTACAATGAGCAGTTCTTC. Amino acid sequence: CASSLREGDYNEQFF.

This rearrangement joins TRBV6-5 to TRBJ1-3; maybe TRBD1 (6 bases). The CDR3 totals 15 residues. V lost 2 bases, J lost 0 bases, and 8 bases lay in between. Germline V gene lookup returns CDR1 MNHEY and CDR2 SVGAGI. The CDR3 nucleotides read TGTGCCAGCAGTTACCCAGGGGTCTCTGGAAACACCATATATTTT. This gives the protein CASSYPGVSGNTIYF.

The genes are TRBV27 and TRBJ2-3, with 11 bases lining up with TRBD2. V lost 3 bases and J lost 13; bases outside the gene matches: 6. Germline loops: CDR1 MNHEY, CDR2 SMNVEV (reference sequence). The CDR3 loop spans 13 amino acids. The CDR3 region has the DNA TGTGCCAGCAGTTTTAGCGGGGGGGATCCTAAGTATTTT. Its protein is CASSFSGGDPKYF.

In its sample, this clone was seen a few times. J is TRBJ1-5 and V is TRBV19; D is perhaps TRBD1 (5 bases). The CDR3 is 14 amino acids. The V and J ends lost 3 bases and 1 base respectively, with 7 bases between them. In germline, CDR1 is LNHDA, CDR2 SQIVND (reference sequence). CDR3 DNA sequence: TGTGCCAGTAGTATGACAGTAAGCAATCAGCCCCAGCATTTT. It yields the protein CASSMTVSNQPQHF.

J is TRBJ1-1 and V is TRBV20-1; perhaps TRBD1 as D (5 bases). The V and J ends lost 2 bases and 8 bases respectively, with 9 bases between them. The V gene's germline CDR1 is DFQATT and CDR2 SNEGSKA (reference sequence). The CDR3 extends over 11 amino acids. The CDR3 DNA follows: TGCAGTGCTAGATTTCGACAGGAAGCTTTCTTT. Translated: CSARFRQEAFF.

The chain is built from TRBV18 and TRBJ2-5; perhaps TRBD2 as D (6 bases). Germline CDR1 is KGHSH and CDR2 is LQKENI. Deletions cut 5 bases from V and 2 bases from J, with 9 bases between. CDR3 size: 13 residues. As DNA, the CDR3 is TGTGCCAGCTCAGCGGGACGGCAAGAGACCCAGTACTTC. This encodes CASSAGRQETQYF.

The table lists this clone with a few counts. Other DNA sequences within the sample encode an identical CDR3. V usage is TRBV2 and J usage is TRBJ1-5, with TRBD1 identical over 7 bases. Germline CDR1 is SNHLY and CDR2 is FYNNEI. CDR3 length: 14 amino acids. Unmatched junction bases numbered 2, after V lost 4 bases and J lost 2 bases. CDR3 sequence reads: CASSGTGGNQPQHF. CDR3 DNA sequence: TGTGCCAGCAGTGGGACAGGTGGCAATCAGCCCCAGCATTTT.

V is TRBV7-6 and J is TRBJ2-7, with TRBD1 identical over 7 bases. The V gene's germline CDR1 is SGHVS and CDR2 FNYEAQ. The CDR3 spans 18 residues. With V trimmed by 5 bases and J by 5 bases, 21 bases remained unmatched. In nucleotides, the CDR3 is TGTGCCAGCAGCCCTCAACCCAAGGGGCCTGGGACAGCGAACGAGCAGTACTTC. Translation: CASSPQPKGPGTANEQYF.

The rearrangement joins TRBV25-1 to TRBJ1-4; TRBD1 might be the D (5 bases). The CDR3 has 17 amino acids. Trimming took off 3 bases at V and 4 bases at J, with 18 bases between the two ends. Germline V gene data show CDR1 as MGHDK and CDR2 as SYGVNS. The CDR3 DNA reads TGTGCCAGCAGTGATTTAAAAATAGGGGCCTATAATGAAAAACTGTTTTTT. Translating it yields CASSDLKIGAYNEKLFF.

This chain joins TRBV10-3 and TRBJ1-4; tentative D call: TRBD1 (5 bases). Germline CDR1 is ENHRY and CDR2 is SYGVKD. The CDR3 runs 13 residues. The V end was cut by 5 bases, the J end by 7 bases, with 11 bases between. Here the CDR3 DNA reads TGTGCCATCAGTACAGGTATCAGTGAAAAACTGTTTTTT. This codes for CAISTGISEKLFF.

The chain has TRBV7-9 and TRBJ1-4, with D possibly being TRBD1 (5 bases). The CDR3 covers 15 residues. V lost 0 bases and J 8 bases, leaving 13 bases between the germline ends. Germline V gene lookup returns CDR1 SEHNR and CDR2 FQNEAQ (reference sequence). The CDR3, as DNA: TGTGCCAGCAGCTTAGCTCCAGGGCCCGACGAAAAACTGTTTTTT. Translated: CASSLAPGPDEKLFF.

The V call is TRBV29-1, the J call TRBJ2-5; 10 bases match TRBD1. This CDR3 has 13 amino acids. Looked up from germline, CDR1 is SQVTM and CDR2 is ANQGSEA. The trim removed 8 bases at V and 4 bases at J, leaving 7 bases unmatched. Here the CDR3 DNA reads TGCAGCACCCGACAGGGGGCTGGAGAGACCCAGTACTTC. This sequence encodes CSTRQGAGETQYF.

The CDR3 region has the DNA TGCGCCAGCAGCCCTTCTAGCGGGATTAACACCGGGGAGCTGTTTTTT. As protein: CASSPSSGINTGELFF. The V call is TRBV5-1, the J call TRBJ2-2; 9 bases are a match to TRBD2. There are 16 residues in the CDR3. Germline CDR1 SGHRS, CDR2 YFSETQ. After removal of 4 bases from V and 2 bases from J, the junction contained 6 bases not matched to a gene.

Remarks on this clone: This sample includes further DNA sequences coding for the same CDR3. The gene calls are TRBV5-6 and TRBJ1-6, with TRBD1 matching 7 bases. The germline gives CDR1 SGHDT, CDR2 YYEEEE. With V trimmed by 0 bases and J by 3 bases, 3 bases remained unmatched. The CDR3 totals 16 residues. CDR3: CASSLARDSYNSPLHF. DNA for the CDR3: TGTGCCAGCAGCTTGGCCAGGGACAGCTATAATTCACCCCTCCACTTT.

This clone was seen just once. The chain recombines TRBV6-5 with TRBJ1-6; 7 nucleotides align to TRBD1. Germline V gives CDR1 MNHEY, CDR2 SVGAGI. Trimming took 5 bases from V and 7 from J; bases not matched to a gene: 5. The CDR3 totals 14 residues. The CDR3, as DNA: TGTGCCAGCAGTCCGACAGGGAAAAATTCACCCCTCCACTTT. It codes for CASSPTGKNSPLHF.

The rearrangement uses TRBV6-5 and TRBJ1-1, with TRBD1 as a possible D gene (6 bases). Trimming removed 8 bases from V and 1 base from J, with 14 bases in between. The length of the CDR3 is 14 residues. The germline V gene encodes CDR1 MNHEY and CDR2 SVGAGI. For the CDR3, the DNA is TGTGCCAGCGCTCCCACAGGGACGAACACTGAAGCTTTCTTT. Protein product: CASAPTGTNTEAFF.